The 10 T cell receptor beta chains listed next were all sequenced from one sample in a study of T cell responses to AZD1222 COVID-19 vaccine. TCRdb's copy holds only in-frame clones and misses some; the assay was immunoSEQ multiplex PCR. Here the sample spans 140,000 to 150,000 clones, over 85% being singletons. This specimen consisted of peripheral blood, obtained 28 days after the second AZD1222 dose. The receptors were gathered from an adult who received the AZD1222 COVID-19 vaccine.

V gene TRBV3-1 (or the pseudogene TRBV3-2) combines with J gene TRBJ2-2; TRBD1 agrees at 9 bases. Germline V lookup: CDR1 LGHDT, CDR2 YNNKEL (reference sequence). The CDR3 is made up of 17 amino acids. J gave up 6 bases and V 3 bases, and 11 bases lay outside the gene matches. The CDR3 DNA follows: TGTGCCAGCAGCCACTTTCGGACAGGGGCGATACCCGGGGAGCTGTTTTTT. Protein sequence: CASSHFRTGAIPGELFF.

This clone was recorded only once. V and J are TRBV7-9 and TRBJ1-4; weak D call: TRBD1 (6 bases). The CDR3 is 14 residues long. Trimming cost V 5 bases and J 6 bases, with 13 bases left between them. Germline CDR1 reads SEHNR; CDR2 reads FQNEAQ (reference sequence). For the CDR3, the DNA is TGTGCCAGCAGCCCCCAAGGGGGGCATGAAAAACTGTTTTTT. Amino acids: CASSPQGGHEKLFF.

The chain has TRBV2 and TRBJ1-5, with TRBD1 matching over 9 bases. Germline CDR1 SNHLY, CDR2 FYNNEI. Trimming took 8 bases from V and 4 from J; bases not matched to a gene: 9. The CDR3 totals 15 residues. CDR3 loop: CASRGGGTGNQPQHF. In DNA form, the CDR3 reads TGTGCCAGCCGCGGCGGCGGGACAGGGAATCAGCCCCAGCATTTT.

Here the CDR3 DNA reads TGTGCCAGCAGTTACCTCACCTCTGGGGCCAACGTCCTGACTTTC. Its protein product is CASSYLTSGANVLTF. V and J are TRBV6-5 and TRBJ2-6; unclear D gene. Germline V gene lookup returns CDR1 MNHEY and CDR2 SVGAGI. Trimming pared 2 bases from V and 0 bases from J, leaving 5 bases between. The CDR3 extends over 15 amino acids.

The genes are TRBV30 and TRBJ2-1; 9 nucleotides line up with TRBD2. Per germline, CDR1 GTSNPN and CDR2 SVGIG (reference sequence). The CDR3 runs to 17 residues. V shed 0 bases, J shed 7 bases, and the junction held 13 bases outside the gene matches. The CDR3 nucleotides read TGTGCCTGGAGTGTACCATCCAGCGGGAGGAGTCGGAATGAGCAGTTCTTC. Protein: CAWSVPSSGRSRNEQFF.

The chain uses TRBV6-5 and TRBJ1-4; perhaps TRBD1 as D (6 bases). Trimming left V 2 bases short and J 8 bases short, with 9 bases between. This CDR3 contains 13 residues. CDR1 MNHEY and CDR2 SVGAGI come from the germline V gene. The CDR3 bases are TGTGCCAGCAGTTACGGGGGCGGAGAAAAACTGTTTTTT. Translating it yields CASSYGGGEKLFF.

This clone has only one observation. This sequence joins TRBV7-2 and TRBJ2-1; TRBD1 might be the D (5 bases). Between the trimmed V and J ends, which lost 1 base and 12 bases, there was a span of 22 bases. This CDR3 is 16 amino acids long. Germline CDR1 reads SGHTA; CDR2 reads FQGNSA. The CDR3 DNA sequence: TGTGCCAGCAGCTTAGAGCAGGGTACGGGTAACAAGGGGCAGTTCTTC. The encoded protein is CASSLEQGTGNKGQFF.

In this sample, this clone turned up once. The chain carries TRBV6-5 and TRBJ1-6, with TRBD1 matching 7 bases. CDR1 is MNHEY, CDR2 SVGAGI, per germline. The CDR3 sequence is 16 residues long. V lost 4 bases and J lost 7; bases outside the gene matches: 10. For the CDR3, the DNA is TGTGCCAGCAGTTCACAGGGGCTTTTGGAAAATTCACCCCTCCACTTT. Translated: CASSSQGLLENSPLHF.

This clone was found a few times. The chain carries TRBV4-3 and TRBJ1-5, with D hard to call. Germline V gives CDR1 LGHNA, CDR2 YSLEER. Trimming stripped 1 base from V and 7 bases from J, with 14 bases between. This CDR3 is built from 15 residues. The CDR3 spells CASSQAALGGQPQHF. The CDR3 DNA follows: TGCGCCAGCAGCCAAGCCGCATTGGGCGGCCAGCCCCAGCATTTT.

The chain recombines TRBV24-1 with TRBJ2-7; D unresolved. V lost 3 bases and J lost 6, with 14 bases in between. The germline V gene has CDR1 KGHDR and CDR2 SFDVKD. The CDR3 spans 14 residues. CDR3: CATSDPRLGREQYF. The CDR3 DNA sequence: TGTGCCACCAGTGATCCCCGGCTGGGCCGCGAGCAGTACTTC.